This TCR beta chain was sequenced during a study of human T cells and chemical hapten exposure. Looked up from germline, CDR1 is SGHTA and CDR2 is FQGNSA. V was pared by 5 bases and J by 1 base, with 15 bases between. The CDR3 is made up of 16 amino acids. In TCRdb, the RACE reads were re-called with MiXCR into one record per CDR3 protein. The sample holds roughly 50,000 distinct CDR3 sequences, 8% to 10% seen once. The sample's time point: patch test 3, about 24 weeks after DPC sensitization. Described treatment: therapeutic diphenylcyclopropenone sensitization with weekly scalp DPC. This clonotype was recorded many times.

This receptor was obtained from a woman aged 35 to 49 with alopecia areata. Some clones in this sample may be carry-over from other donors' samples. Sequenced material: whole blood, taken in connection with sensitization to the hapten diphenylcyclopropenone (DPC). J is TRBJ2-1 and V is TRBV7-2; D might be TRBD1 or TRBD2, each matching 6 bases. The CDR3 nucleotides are TGTGCCAGCAGCCCCCCGGGGGCGCGGTCCTACAATGAGCAGTTCTTC. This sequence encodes CASSPPGARSYNEQFF.